This record concerns one T cell receptor (beta chain) sequence. Each CDR3 protein is one row after TCRdb ran MiXCR on the RT-PCR reads. Altogether about a million distinct CDR3 sequences are present, roughly 18% being singletons, with the ten largest covering 5.5% to 6.5%. The data were obtained in a study of patients and donors after allogeneic stem cell transplantation. This CDR3 contains 15 residues. With 1 base removed from V and 2 bases from J, the gap between germline ends came to 15 bases. Germline loops: CDR1 DFQATT, CDR2 SNEGSKA (reference sequence). The clonotype was recovered from a human donor who was either an allogeneic HSCT recipient or a stem cell or donor lymphocyte infusion donor (not recorded which). It is not recorded whose cells these are; they may come from a transplant donor. Input material: blood, either unsorted or a sorted T cell fraction (not recorded which). The V and J genes are TRBV20-1 and TRBJ2-7; D possibly matches TRBD1 or TRBD2 (5 bases each). The CDR3 protein is CSARGGRGFTYEQYF. The CDR3 coding sequence is TGCAGTGCTAGAGGGGGACGGGGATTTACCTACGAGCAGTACTTC.